This T cell receptor beta chain comes out of a study of blood T cell repertoires in COVID-19. Turning to the study itself: Sample material is recorded as cDNA or gDNA derived from T cells, B-cell-depleted T cells, or PBMCs.

In germline, CDR1 is SGHNT, CDR2 YENEEA. The J segment lost 4 bases and the V segment lost 5 bases, leaving 13 bases of the junction unmatched. The CDR3 spans 17 residues. Produced via immunoSEQ multiplex PCR; TCRdb's table is partial and in-frame only. The sample yields 20,000 to 25,000 clones, 89% seen once. The rearrangement joins TRBV11-3 to TRBJ2-3; 9 bases are shared with TRBD2. Sequencing was done on a sample of peripheral blood. This clonotype was obtained from a human donor with active COVID-19. The donor label of this sample is uncertain. The CDR3 loop is CASSLYIAGDDSDTQYF. For the CDR3, the DNA is TGTGCCAGCAGCCTCTATATAGCGGGAGACGACTCAGATACGCAGTATTTT.